The 32 T cell receptor beta chains presented below share a single source sample, sequenced in a study of T cells in localized non-small cell lung cancer. This table comes from immunoSEQ multiplex PCR, and its TCRdb copy is limited to in-frame clones, with some not included. Of about 76,000 clones listed, less than 85% are singletons. Sample: peripheral blood, taken before any cancer treatment. The receptors were sampled from a female donor of 60 years or more with stage I lung adenocarcinoma.

This chain connects TRBV11-3 to TRBJ2-1; D gene uncertain. This CDR3 is built from 12 residues. Trimming pared 6 bases from V and 7 bases from J, leaving 10 bases between. The germline gives CDR1 SGHNT, CDR2 YENEEA. CDR3 coding DNA: TGTGCCAGCAGTGGCCGTTCGAATGAGCAGTTCTTC. It translates to CASSGRSNEQFF.

Only a few counts were recorded for this clone. The chain links TRBV11-2 to TRBJ2-5; D is unclear. The ends were cut back, 4 bases at V and 5 bases at J, with 5 bases in the middle. This CDR3 comprises 11 residues. Germline-derived CDR1 and CDR2 are SGHAT and FQNNGV. CDR3 sequence reads: CASSWVETQYF. The CDR3 coding sequence is TGTGCCAGCAGCTGGGTGGAGACCCAGTACTTC. Using reference TRBV11-2 and TRBJ2-5 for the parts outside the CDR3, the full variable domain is EAGVAQSPRYKIIEKRQSVAFWCNPISGHATLYWYQQILGQGPKLLIQFQNNGVVDDSQLPKDRFSAERLKGVDSTLKIQPAKLEDSAVYLCASSWVETQYFGPGTRLLVL.

The chain is built from TRBV7-8 and TRBJ1-4; D is ambiguous. Trimming shortened V by 2 bases and J by 0 bases, and 7 bases separated the two germline ends. Germline CDR1 SGHVS, CDR2 FQNEAQ. The CDR3 sequence is 15 residues long. The CDR3 DNA is TGTGCCAGCAGCTTATCCCAGACAACTAATGAAAAACTGTTTTTT. As protein: CASSLSQTTNEKLFF.

The gene calls are TRBV5-1 and TRBJ1-3; no firm D call. The CDR3 extends over 18 amino acids. Germline CDR1 and CDR2: SGHRS and YFSETQ. Trimming removed 3 bases from V and 0 bases from J, with 19 bases in between. The CDR3 loop reads CASSSTTLQELSGNTIYF. The DNA for the CDR3 is TGCGCCAGCAGCTCGACGACACTCCAGGAGCTCTCTGGAAACACCATATATTTT. Full variable domain (remainder filled in from reference TRBV5-1 and TRBJ1-3): KAGVTQTPRYLIKTRGQQVTLSCSPISGHRSVSWYQQTPGQGLQFLFEYFSETQRNKGNFPGRFSGRQFSNSRSEMNVSTLELGDSALYLCASSSTTLQELSGNTIYFGEGSWLTVV.

In its sample, this clone was seen once. The CDR3 DNA reads TGCGCCAGCAGTGACGGCCGGGACAGGGGGTCCGGGGAGCTGTTTTTT. Protein product: CASSDGRDRGSGELFF. This chain uses TRBV10-2 with TRBJ2-2; 11 bases are shared with TRBD1. Per germline, CDR1 WSHSY and CDR2 SAAADI. With V trimmed by 3 bases and J by 6 bases, 6 bases remained unmatched. This CDR3 contains 16 residues.

This clone showed up many times. The chain links TRBV10-2 to TRBJ1-1; D gene unclear. Germline V gene lookup returns CDR1 WSHSY and CDR2 SAAADI. The CDR3 runs 13 residues. V gave up 2 bases and J gave up 10 bases, with 14 bases separating them. The CDR3 DNA reads TGCGCCAGCAGTGAGAAGAAGAGGACTCGAGCTTTCTTT. It yields the protein CASSEKKRTRAFF.

The chain carries TRBV6-6 and TRBJ1-2; no clear D. Germline values: CDR1 MNHNY, CDR2 SVGAGI (reference sequence). The V end was cut by 2 bases, the J end by 8 bases, with 15 bases between. The CDR3 runs 14 residues. The chain's CDR3 is CASSYPDRFWGYTF. DNA for the CDR3: TGTGCCAGCAGTTACCCGGACCGCTTTTGGGGCTACACCTTC.

The chain links TRBV7-3 to TRBJ2-1; 13 bases match TRBD2. The CDR3 covers 15 residues. The V and J ends lost 1 base and 6 bases, in that order; junction bases with no gene match: 0. Germline CDR1 is SGHTA and CDR2 is FQGTGA. The CDR3 spells CASSLRTSGSNEQFF. The CDR3 bases are TGTGCCAGCAGCTTAAGGACTAGCGGGAGCAATGAGCAGTTCTTC.

This clone appeared once. The genes are TRBV6-1 and TRBJ2-7; 10 positions agree with TRBD1. The germline V gene has CDR1 MNHNS and CDR2 SASEGT. With V trimmed by 5 bases and J by 4 bases, 5 bases remained unmatched. This CDR3 has 14 residues. CDR3 coding DNA: TGTGCCAGCAGTACGCGGACAGGGGGGTACGAGCAGTACTTC. Its protein product is CASSTRTGGYEQYF.

This clone was recorded once. The chain recombines TRBV28 with TRBJ2-1; D is undetermined. Germline CDR1 is MDHEN and CDR2 is SYDVKM. The CDR3 totals 11 residues. The germline V and J ends were trimmed by 6 bases and 10 bases, with 10 bases remaining between them. CDR3 nucleotides: TGTGCCAGCAGCCCCCGAACGGAGCAGTTCTTC. This translates into CASSPRTEQFF.

This clone has just one count. The chain couples TRBV19 to TRBJ1-5; D remains unclear. V was cut by 6 bases and J by 8 bases, with 11 bases left in between. Looked up from germline, CDR1 is LNHDA and CDR2 is SQIVND (reference sequence). The CDR3 length is 12 residues. CDR3 in DNA: TGTGCCAGTAGCCGGGTGGGTGAGCCCCAGCATTTT. Protein product: CASSRVGEPQHF.

Only a few counts were recorded for this clone. This chain connects TRBV18 to TRBJ2-3; no clear D. V was pared by 1 base and J by 0 bases, with 8 bases between. This CDR3 comprises 15 residues. The germline V gene encodes CDR1 KGHSH and CDR2 LQKENI. The DNA of the CDR3 is TGTGCCAGCTCACCACGACGAACTAGCACAGATACGCAGTATTTT. It yields the protein CASSPRRTSTDTQYF.

The chain employs TRBV5-6 and TRBJ1-2, with D possibly TRBD1 on 5 matching bases. Trimming removed 1 base from V and 8 bases from J, with 12 bases in between. Germline-derived CDR1 and CDR2 are SGHDT and YYEEEE. CDR3 size: 13 residues. Here the CDR3 DNA reads TGTGCCAGCAGCTTGACCGGGAGGGGAGGCTACACCTTC. Its protein is CASSLTGRGGYTF.

CDR3 in DNA: TGCGCCAGCAGCCAAGATTCGGGACGCTCCTACGAGCAGTACTTC. As protein: CASSQDSGRSYEQYF. The chain recombines TRBV4-3 with TRBJ2-7; the D call may be TRBD1 or TRBD2 (5 bases each). V lost 0 bases to trimming and J lost 0 bases, with 9 bases between them. The germline CDR1 and CDR2 sequences are LGHNA and YSLEER. The CDR3 spans 15 residues.

V and J are TRBV18 and TRBJ2-7; 10 bases fit TRBD1. V lost 4 bases to trimming and J lost 4 bases; unmatched junction nucleotides: 7. CDR1 is KGHSH and CDR2 is LQKENI in the germline V gene. The CDR3 totals 15 residues. In DNA, the CDR3 is TGTGCCAGCTCACGTTCGGGACAGGGGTTTTACGAGCAGTACTTC. Protein product: CASSRSGQGFYEQYF.

CDR3 DNA: TGTGCCAGCAGCTTATTAACATCGTCTGGAAACACCATATATTTT. Residues: CASSLLTSSGNTIYF. This chain joins TRBV11-3 and TRBJ1-3; D gene ambiguous. Trimming took off 2 bases at V and 1 base at J, with 9 bases between the two ends. Germline V gene lookup returns CDR1 SGHNT and CDR2 YENEEA. This CDR3 has 15 amino acids.

The chain links TRBV5-1 to TRBJ1-2; 8 nucleotides agree with TRBD1. Germline-derived CDR1 and CDR2 are SGHRS and YFSETQ. This CDR3 is 14 amino acids long. J gave up 5 bases and V 3 bases, and 6 bases lay outside the gene matches. This CDR3 reads CASSSGQGRYGYTF. CDR3 bases: TGCGCCAGCAGCTCCGGACAGGGTCGGTATGGCTACACCTTC.

This clone was recorded only once. This chain's CDR3 is CASSSQTPNTGELFF. CDR3 DNA: TGCGCCAGCAGCTCCCAGACTCCTAACACCGGGGAGCTGTTTTTT. The chain combines TRBV4-3 with TRBJ2-2; D remains ambiguous. Germline V gives CDR1 LGHNA, CDR2 YSLEER. CDR3 length equals 15 residues. Trimming cost V 5 bases and J 2 bases, with 12 bases left between them.

This clone was counted a single time. The genes are TRBV5-4 and TRBJ2-7, with TRBD2 identical over 8 bases. This CDR3 spans 16 amino acids. Germline V gives CDR1 SGHNT, CDR2 YYREEE (reference sequence). The trim removed 1 base at V and 2 bases at J, leaving 8 bases unmatched. CDR3 in amino acids: CASSLPLRGAPYEQYF. CDR3 sequence (DNA): TGTGCCAGCAGCTTGCCTTTGCGGGGGGCCCCCTACGAGCAGTACTTC. Based on the CDR3 plus reference TRBV5-4 and TRBJ2-7, the full variable domain is ETGVTQSPTHLIKTRGQQVTLRCSSQSGHNTVSWYQQALGQGPQFIFQYYREEENGRGNFPPRFSGLQFPNYSSELNVNALELDDSALYLCASSLPLRGAPYEQYFGPGTRLTVT.

The rearrangement joins TRBV29-1 to TRBJ2-1, with TRBD2 identical over 8 bases. The ends lost 4 bases at V and 2 bases at J; junction bases unmatched: 7. CDR1 and CDR2 (germline): SQVTM, ANQGSEA. The CDR3 is made up of 15 amino acids. DNA for the CDR3: TGCAGCGTTGGGGGGGGGACTAGGACCTACAATGAGCAGTTCTTC. It encodes CSVGGGTRTYNEQFF.

The V call is TRBV7-8, the J call TRBJ2-7; TRBD2 aligns across 8 bases. J gave up 3 bases and V 1 base, and 5 bases lay outside the gene matches. Germline V gives CDR1 SGHVS, CDR2 FQNEAQ. The CDR3 is 15 amino acids. The DNA for the CDR3 is TGTGCCAGCAGCTTAGTGGCGGGAGGATTCTACGAGCAGTACTTC. It translates to CASSLVAGGFYEQYF. Full variable domain (rest looked up from reference TRBV7-8 and TRBJ2-7): GAGVSQSPRYKVAKRGQDVALRCDPISGHVSLFWYQQALGQGPEFLTYFQNEAQLDKSGLPSDRFFAERPEGSVSTLKIQRTQQEDSAVYLCASSLVAGGFYEQYFGPGTRLTVT.

The V call is TRBV5-4, the J call TRBJ2-5; D not resolved. From germline, CDR1 is SGHNT and CDR2 YYREEE (reference sequence). Trimming pared 0 bases from V and 5 bases from J, leaving 11 bases between. There are 14 residues in the CDR3. DNA for the CDR3: TGTGCCAGCAGCTTGGATACGGTAGAGGAGACCCAGTACTTC. It translates to CASSLDTVEETQYF.

This chain uses TRBV9 with TRBJ2-3; D is undetermined. The germline V and J ends were trimmed by 2 bases and 6 bases, with 13 bases remaining between them. The CDR3 sequence is 14 residues long. From germline, CDR1 is SGDLS and CDR2 YYNGEE. For the CDR3, the DNA is TGTGCCAGCAGCGTCAGGTGGGAAACGGATACGCAGTATTTT. Its translation: CASSVRWETDTQYF.

The CDR3 DNA is TGCGCCAGCAGCTTACAGGGGACCTACACAGATACGCAGTATTTT. This sequence encodes CASSLQGTYTDTQYF. This sequence joins TRBV5-1 and TRBJ2-3; 7 bases map to TRBD1. Germline CDR1 SGHRS, CDR2 YFSETQ. CDR3 size: 15 residues. V shed 2 bases and J 2 bases; nucleotides not matched to a gene: 5.

The chain links TRBV10-3 to TRBJ2-7; 9 nucleotides line up with TRBD1. V was pared by 2 bases and J by 5 bases, with 10 bases of the junction left unmatched. The germline CDR1 and CDR2 sequences are ENHRY and SYGVKD. The CDR3 loop spans 16 amino acids. The CDR3 reads CAISEPNRGQGHEQYF. The CDR3 coding sequence is TGTGCCATCAGTGAGCCAAATAGGGGACAGGGACACGAGCAGTACTTC.

The chain recombines TRBV7-9 with TRBJ2-1; no reliable D call. CDR3 length: 13 amino acids. The ends were cut back, 2 bases at V and 5 bases at J, with 7 bases in the middle. CDR1 and CDR2 from the germline V gene are SEHNR and FQNEAQ (reference sequence). CDR3 sequence reads: CASSLNADNEQFF. CDR3 sequence (DNA): TGTGCCAGCAGCTTAAACGCGGACAATGAGCAGTTCTTC.

This clone was counted a single time. The chain recombines TRBV5-4 with TRBJ2-5; no clear D. CDR3 length equals 15 residues. CDR1 is SGHNT and CDR2 is YYREEE in the germline V gene (reference sequence). The V end lost 4 bases, the J end lost 3 bases, and 16 bases lay between the germline ends. The CDR3 region is CASSTSGDQKETQYF. The CDR3 region has the DNA TGTGCCAGCAGCACATCAGGTGATCAAAAAGAGACCCAGTACTTC.

This chain joins TRBV5-6 and TRBJ1-3, with no clear D. The CDR3 spans 16 residues. From germline, CDR1 is SGHDT and CDR2 YYEEEE. Trimming took 1 base from V and 0 from J, leaving 11 bases between them. The chain's CDR3 is CASSLWSTPSGNTIYF. CDR3 bases: TGTGCCAGCAGCTTGTGGTCTACCCCCTCTGGAAACACCATATATTTT.

The chain uses TRBV11-2 and TRBJ1-1; D may be TRBD1 (5 bases). The CDR3 has 17 amino acids. V lost 5 bases to trimming and J lost 0 bases, with 19 bases between them. The germline V gene has CDR1 SGHAT and CDR2 FQNNGV. The CDR3 DNA is TGTGCCAGCAGCCCTTGGCGGGGCCCCGCTATGAACACTGAAGCTTTCTTT. Protein product: CASSPWRGPAMNTEAFF.

The V and J genes are TRBV6-1 and TRBJ2-7, with TRBD2 matching over 11 bases. The germline CDR1 and CDR2 sequences are MNHNS and SASEGT. The CDR3 sequence is 14 residues long. The V gene end was trimmed by 3 bases and the J gene end by 7 bases; junction bases not matched to a gene: 5. CDR3 loop: CASSDVLAGGEQYF. The CDR3 DNA reads TGTGCCAGCAGTGATGTTTTAGCGGGAGGGGAGCAGTACTTC.

The chain recombines TRBV18 with TRBJ2-7; a weak D match, TRBD1 (5 bases). V lost 2 bases and J lost 5, with 13 bases in between. Germline CDR1 KGHSH, CDR2 LQKENI. This CDR3 comprises 14 residues. CDR3 nucleotides: TGTGCCAGCTCACCAGCAGGGATAATCGACGAGCAGTACTTC. It encodes CASSPAGIIDEQYF.

The J gene is TRBJ1-1, the V gene TRBV15, with 7 bases aligning to TRBD1. The CDR3 covers 16 residues. V lost 0 bases, J lost 1 base, and 5 bases stayed unmatched. Germline V lookup: CDR1 LNHNV, CDR2 YYDKDF (reference sequence). The CDR3 protein is CATSRDLTGANTEAFF. For the CDR3, the DNA is TGTGCCACCAGCAGAGATCTAACAGGGGCGAACACTGAAGCTTTCTTT.